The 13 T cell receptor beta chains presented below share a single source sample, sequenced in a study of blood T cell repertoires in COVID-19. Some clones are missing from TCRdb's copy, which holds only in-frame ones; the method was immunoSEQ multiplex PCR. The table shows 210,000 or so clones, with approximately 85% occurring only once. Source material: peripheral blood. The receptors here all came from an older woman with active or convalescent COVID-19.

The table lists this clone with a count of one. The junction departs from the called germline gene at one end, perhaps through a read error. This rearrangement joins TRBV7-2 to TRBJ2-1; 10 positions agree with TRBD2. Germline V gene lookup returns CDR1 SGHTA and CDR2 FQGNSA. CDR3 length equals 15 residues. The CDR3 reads CASSPPPGAGGPLLF. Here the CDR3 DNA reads TGTGCCAGCAGCCCCCCGCCGGGAGCGGGAGGGCCTCTTCTCTTC.

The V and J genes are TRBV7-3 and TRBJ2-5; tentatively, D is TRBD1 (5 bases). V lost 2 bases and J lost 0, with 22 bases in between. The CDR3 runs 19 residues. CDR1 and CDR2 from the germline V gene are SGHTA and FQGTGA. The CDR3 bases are TGTGCCAGCAGCTTACACGCCCCTCAGGGCCGGGCTAACCAAGAGACCCAGTACTTC. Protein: CASSLHAPQGRANQETQYF.

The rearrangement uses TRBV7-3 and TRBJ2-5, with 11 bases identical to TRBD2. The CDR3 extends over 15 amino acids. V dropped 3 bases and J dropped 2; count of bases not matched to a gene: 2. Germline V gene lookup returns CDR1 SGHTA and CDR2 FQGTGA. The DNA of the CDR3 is TGTGCCAGCAGCTTGACTAGCGGGACTCAAGAGACCCAGTACTTC. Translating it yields CASSLTSGTQETQYF.

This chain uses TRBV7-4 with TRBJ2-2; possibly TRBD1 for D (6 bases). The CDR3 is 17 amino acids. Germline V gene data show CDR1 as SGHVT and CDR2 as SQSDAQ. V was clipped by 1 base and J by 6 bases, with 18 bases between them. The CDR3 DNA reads TGTGCCAGCAGCTTAGGCCCGAGGCAGGGGAAGGCCGGGGAGCTGTTTTTT. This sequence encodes CASSLGPRQGKAGELFF.

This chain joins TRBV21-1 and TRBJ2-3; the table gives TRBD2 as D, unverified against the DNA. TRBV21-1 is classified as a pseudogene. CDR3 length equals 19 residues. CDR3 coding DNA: TGTGCCAGCAGCAAAAAAGCGGGAGGGACAGGCGATCTGGAGGATACGCAGTATTTT. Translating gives CASSKKAGGTGDLEDTQYF.

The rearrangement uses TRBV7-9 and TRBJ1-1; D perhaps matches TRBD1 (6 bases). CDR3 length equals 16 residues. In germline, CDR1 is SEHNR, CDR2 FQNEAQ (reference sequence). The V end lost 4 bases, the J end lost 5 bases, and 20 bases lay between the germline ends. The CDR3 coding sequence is TGTGCCAGCAGCTCCCCGCGGACAGAATTGGGGACTGAAGCTTTCTTT. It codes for CASSSPRTELGTEAFF.

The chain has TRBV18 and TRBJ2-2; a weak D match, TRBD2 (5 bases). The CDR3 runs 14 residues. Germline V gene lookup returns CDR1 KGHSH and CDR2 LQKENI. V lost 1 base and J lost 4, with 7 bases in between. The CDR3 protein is CASSPQGSTGELFF. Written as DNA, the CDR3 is TGTGCCAGCTCACCACAAGGGAGCACCGGGGAGCTGTTTTTT.

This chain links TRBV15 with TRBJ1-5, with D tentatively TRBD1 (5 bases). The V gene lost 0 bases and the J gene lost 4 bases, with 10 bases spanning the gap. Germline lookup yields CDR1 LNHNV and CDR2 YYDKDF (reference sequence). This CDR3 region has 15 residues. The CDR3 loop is CATSRDGGPNQPQHF. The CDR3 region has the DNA TGTGCCACCAGCAGAGACGGGGGACCTAATCAGCCCCAGCATTTT.

The chain's CDR3 is CASSQQRTGPLKYF. In nucleotides, the CDR3 is TGTGCCAGCAGCCAACAACGCACAGGCCCTCTCAAGTATTTT. The chain is built from TRBV14 and TRBJ2-3; TRBD1 might be the D (5 bases). Looked up from germline, CDR1 is SGHDN and CDR2 is FVKESK. CDR3 size: 14 residues. Trimming left V 2 bases short and J 13 bases short, with 19 bases between. Variable domain in full (rest from reference TRBV14 and TRBJ2-3): EAGVTQFPSHSVIEKGQTVTLRCDPISGHDNLYWYRRVMGKEIKFLLHFVKESKQDESGMPNNRFLAERTGGTYSTLKVQPAELEDSGVYFCASSQQRTGPLKYFGPGTRLTVL.

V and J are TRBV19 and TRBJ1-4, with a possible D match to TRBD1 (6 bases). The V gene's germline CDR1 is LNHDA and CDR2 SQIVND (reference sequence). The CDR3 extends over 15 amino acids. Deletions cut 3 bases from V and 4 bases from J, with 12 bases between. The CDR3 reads CASSIREGGNEKLFF. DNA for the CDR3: TGTGCCAGTAGTATTCGGGAAGGGGGTAATGAAAAACTGTTTTTT.

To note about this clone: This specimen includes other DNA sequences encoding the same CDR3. In DNA form, the CDR3 reads TGTGCCATCAGCGGACAGGGGGGTAATCAGCCCCAGCATTTT. Residues: CAISGQGGNQPQHF. The V and J genes are TRBV10-3 and TRBJ1-5; TRBD1 agrees at 10 bases. Germline trimming cut 6 bases from V and 4 bases from J; bases unmatched to any gene: 3. The germline CDR1 and CDR2 sequences are ENHRY and SYGVKD. There are 14 residues in the CDR3.

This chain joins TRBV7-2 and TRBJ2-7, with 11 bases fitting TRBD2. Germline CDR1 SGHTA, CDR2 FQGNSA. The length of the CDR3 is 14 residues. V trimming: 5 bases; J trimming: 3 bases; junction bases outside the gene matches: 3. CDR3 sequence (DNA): TGTGCCAGCAGCAAGACTAGCGGGGACTACGAGCAGTACTTC. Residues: CASSKTSGDYEQYF.

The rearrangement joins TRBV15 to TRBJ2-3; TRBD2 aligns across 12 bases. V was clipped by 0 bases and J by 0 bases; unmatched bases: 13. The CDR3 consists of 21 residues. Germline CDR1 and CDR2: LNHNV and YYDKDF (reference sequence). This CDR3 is CATSRDRRASGRVDSTDTQYF. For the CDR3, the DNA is TGTGCCACCAGCAGAGATCGCCGGGCTAGCGGGAGGGTAGATAGCACAGATACGCAGTATTTT.